The rows below give T cell receptor beta chains drawn from one sample of a study of identical twins. In TCRdb, the 5' RACE reads were re-called with MiXCR into one record per CDR3 protein. The sample lists about 470,000 distinct CDR3 sequences; around 24% were seen once. These data were also filed under a second study, of T cells expressing NK-cell markers.

The sequencing sample was made of CD4+ T cells sorted from blood. These receptors came from a young woman in good health. Both conserved end residues are part of each CDR3. D genes are given only for firm matches. Not every row has a clone size; where given, it reads once, few, many or a size class.

J gene | V gene | clone size | D gene | CDR3 protein | CDR3 DNA
TRBJ2-2 | TRBV4-3 | few | . | CASSQAPGQSRGGELFF | TGCGCCAGCAGCCAAGCGCCAGGCCAATCTCGTGGCGGGGAGCTGTTTTTT
TRBJ1-5 | TRBV6-1 | few | . | CASSPAGGGNQPQHF | TGTGCCAGCAGCCCCGCTGGAGGAGGGAATCAGCCCCAGCATTTT
TRBJ2-7 | TRBV5-1 | . | TRBD1 | CASSLGGQGVEQYF | TGCGCCAGCAGCTTGGGGGGACAGGGAGTCGAGCAGTACTTC
TRBJ2-7 | TRBV10-3 | . | . | CAISDTSYEQYF | TGTGCCATCAGTGACACTTCCTACGAGCAGTACTTC
TRBJ2-5 | TRBV20-1 | . | . | CSAPGNQETQYF | TGCAGTGCGCCGGGGAACCAAGAGACCCAGTACTTC
TRBJ2-2 | TRBV5-1 | . | TRBD2 | CASSVGLAKAGELFF | TGCGCCAGCAGCGTGGGACTAGCGAAGGCCGGGGAGCTGTTTTTT
TRBJ2-7 | TRBV5-6 | . | TRBD2 | CASSPGLAGLYEQYF | TGTGCCAGCAGCCCGGGACTAGCGGGGCTCTACGAGCAGTACTTC
TRBJ2-7 | TRBV3-1 | . | . | CASSQDLLIYEQYF | TGTGCCAGCAGCCAAGATCTTCTTATCTACGAGCAGTACTTC
TRBJ1-4 | TRBV20-1 | . | . | CSARRQDEKLFF | TGCAGTGCTAGGAGGCAGGATGAAAAACTGTTTTTT
TRBJ2-7 | TRBV5-1 | few | . | CASSLPGVDEQYF | TGCGCCAGCAGCTTGCCGGGAGTCGACGAGCAGTACTTC
TRBJ2-5 | TRBV9 | few | . | CASSVRAAMEETQYF | TGTGCCAGCAGCGTAAGAGCGGCAATGGAAGAGACCCAGTACTTC
TRBJ2-3 | TRBV20-1 | . | TRBD2 | CSAMSGSWADTQYF | TGCAGTGCCATGAGCGGGAGTTGGGCAGATACGCAGTATTTT
TRBJ2-5 | TRBV12-3/TRBV12-4 | once | . | CASQGLKETQYF | TGTGCCAGCCAAGGACTTAAAGAGACCCAGTACTTC
TRBJ1-2 | TRBV29-1 | . | . | CSVAEVADLGYTF | TGCAGCGTTGCGGAAGTTGCAGACCTTGGCTACACCTTC
TRBJ2-2 | TRBV20-1 | few | TRBD2 | CSAMRGGSATGELFF | TGCAGTGCCATGCGCGGGGGAAGTGCTACCGGGGAGCTGTTTTTT
TRBJ1-5 | TRBV7-2 | few | . | CASSLDRLAYQPQHF | TGTGCCAGCAGCCTCGACAGGCTAGCCTATCAGCCCCAGCATTTT